What follows is one TCR beta chain and its context. These data originate in a study of blood T cell repertoires in COVID-19. In germline, CDR1 is SGHNT, CDR2 YYREEE (reference sequence). The trim removed 0 bases at V and 3 bases at J, leaving 5 bases unmatched. The CDR3 is made up of 15 amino acids. Assay: immunoSEQ multiplex PCR; the TCRdb copy retains only in-frame clones and omits some. The top ten hold roughly 5% of the sample, which has roughly 80,000 clones, around 85% seen once. The chain links TRBV5-4 to TRBJ2-7; 8 nucleotides agree with TRBD2. The sequence was obtained from a woman older than 75 with active or convalescent COVID-19. The sequenced material came from peripheral blood. The CDR3 sequence: CASSLGAGGFYEQYF. The CDR3 nucleotides read TGTGCCAGCAGCTTGGGGGCGGGAGGTTTCTACGAGCAGTACTTC.